A selection of T cell receptor beta chains follows, all from one sample in a study of cytomegalovirus exposure and HLA in healthy donors. The method was immunoSEQ multiplex PCR; TCRdb's version includes in-frame clones alone and lacks a portion of them. Of 150,000 to 200,000 clones detected, 80% to 85% appear once; the ten largest clones hold around 2.1%. Sequences were obtained from PBMCs. The receptors were sampled from a woman aged 18-29 years in good health and CMV-seropositive. The CDR3 runs from the conserved cysteine through the conserved F or W. Each record gives: CDR3 protein, CDR3 DNA, clone size, D gene, J gene, V gene. A D gene is named only where the DNA matches it firmly. For some rows the clone size is stated as once, few or many, or as a class when expanded; others skip it.

cdr3_aa: CASSSRGGETEAFF; cdr3_nt: TGTGCCAGCAGTTCTAGAGGGGGTGAGACTGAAGCTTTCTTT; clone_size: -; d_call: -; j_call: TRBJ1-1; v_call: TRBV27
cdr3_aa: CASSPDMGGYTF; cdr3_nt: TGTGCCAGCAGCCCTGACATGGGTGGCTACACCTTC; clone_size: -; d_call: -; j_call: TRBJ1-2; v_call: TRBV2
cdr3_aa: CASTDIHTGANVLTF; cdr3_nt: TGTGCCAGTACCGATATTCACACTGGGGCCAACGTCCTGACTTTC; clone_size: -; d_call: -; j_call: TRBJ2-6; v_call: TRBV19
cdr3_aa: CASSRTSGGLVDTQYF; cdr3_nt: TGCGCCAGCAGCCGCACTAGCGGGGGCCTAGTAGATACGCAGTATTTT; clone_size: -; d_call: TRBD2; j_call: TRBJ2-3; v_call: TRBV4-1
cdr3_aa: CASSARTSGHSYEQYF; cdr3_nt: TGTGCCAGCAGTGCCAGGACTAGCGGGCACTCCTACGAGCAGTACTTC; clone_size: -; d_call: TRBD2; j_call: TRBJ2-7; v_call: TRBV6-1
cdr3_aa: CASSFGTGYYEQYF; cdr3_nt: TGTGCCAGCAGCTTCGGGACAGGGTACTACGAGCAGTACTTC; clone_size: -; d_call: TRBD1; j_call: TRBJ2-7; v_call: TRBV11-2
cdr3_aa: CASSLAEVEKLFF; cdr3_nt: TGTGCCAGCAGCTTAGCTGAGGTTGAAAAACTGTTTTTT; clone_size: -; d_call: -; j_call: TRBJ1-4; v_call: TRBV7-9
cdr3_aa: CASSLPGRLAGYEQYF; cdr3_nt: TGTGCCAGCAGCCTCCCCGGCCGACTAGCGGGGTACGAGCAGTACTTC; clone_size: -; d_call: TRBD2; j_call: TRBJ2-7; v_call: TRBV14
cdr3_aa: CASTSSLAGVNTDTQYF; cdr3_nt: TGTGCCAGCACTTCTTCACTAGCGGGGGTAAACACAGATACGCAGTATTTT; clone_size: once; d_call: TRBD2; j_call: TRBJ2-3; v_call: TRBV27
cdr3_aa: CASSTQGKGANYGYTF; cdr3_nt: TGTGCCAGCAGTACACAGGGGAAGGGAGCTAACTATGGCTACACCTTC; clone_size: once; d_call: TRBD1; j_call: TRBJ1-2; v_call: TRBV25-1
cdr3_aa: CASSRGETNEKLFF; cdr3_nt: TGTGCCAGCAGCCGGGGGGAAACTAATGAAAAACTGTTTTTT; clone_size: -; d_call: -; j_call: TRBJ1-4; v_call: TRBV5-6
cdr3_aa: CASSLSWGVDGNQPQHF; cdr3_nt: TGTGCCAGCAGCCTATCTTGGGGGGTGGATGGGAATCAGCCCCAGCATTTT; clone_size: -; d_call: -; j_call: TRBJ1-5; v_call: TRBV27
cdr3_aa: CSVGGAGTGVYEQYF; cdr3_nt: TGCAGCGTTGGAGGTGCCGGGACAGGGGTTTACGAGCAGTACTTC; clone_size: -; d_call: TRBD1; j_call: TRBJ2-7; v_call: TRBV29-1
cdr3_aa: CSVANRGAKNTEAFF; cdr3_nt: TGCAGCGTTGCGAACAGGGGCGCAAAGAACACTGAAGCTTTCTTT; clone_size: -; d_call: TRBD1; j_call: TRBJ1-1; v_call: TRBV29-1
cdr3_aa: CASSIERGPGGYTF; cdr3_nt: TGTGCCAGTAGTATCGAGAGGGGGCCAGGTGGCTACACCTTC; clone_size: -; d_call: TRBD1; j_call: TRBJ1-2; v_call: TRBV19
cdr3_aa: CASNSGTSVKQFF; cdr3_nt: TGTGCCAGCAACTCCGGGACTAGCGTGAAGCAGTTCTTC; clone_size: -; d_call: TRBD2; j_call: TRBJ2-1; v_call: TRBV6-1
cdr3_aa: CSARYPGGYTF; cdr3_nt: TGCAGTGCCCGATATCCAGGAGGCTACACCTTC; clone_size: -; d_call: -; j_call: TRBJ1-2; v_call: TRBV20-1
cdr3_aa: CASSPLRQVSPLHF; cdr3_nt: TGTGCCAGCAGCCCACTCCGACAAGTTTCACCCCTCCACTTT; clone_size: -; d_call: -; j_call: TRBJ1-6; v_call: TRBV28